The 29 T cell receptor beta chains below all came from one sample that was sequenced in a study of T cell responses to AZD1222 COVID-19 vaccine. Sequenced by immunoSEQ multiplex PCR; TCRdb stores in-frame clones only, minus some. This sample carries 58,000 or so clones, roughly 84% of them seen once, and the ten largest clones take approximately 7.4%. This specimen was peripheral blood, taken on day 0 of AZD1222 vaccination. These receptors originate from an adult in good health.

The genes are TRBV25-1 and TRBJ2-2; 9 bases align to TRBD1. The ends lost 3 bases at V and 1 base at J; junction bases unmatched: 3. The germline gives CDR1 MGHDK, CDR2 SYGVNS. The CDR3 has 16 amino acids. The CDR3 nucleotides read TGTGCCAGCAGTGACCTGACAGGGGGGAACACCGGGGAGCTGTTTTTT. This translates into CASSDLTGGNTGELFF.

The V call is TRBV28, the J call TRBJ1-1; TRBD1 matches 11 bases. The germline gives CDR1 MDHEN, CDR2 SYDVKM. The CDR3 contains 14 residues. V shed 8 bases, J shed 1 base, and the junction held 3 bases outside the gene matches. CDR3 DNA sequence: TGTGCCAGCGGACAGGGGGCACAGAACACTGAAGCTTTCTTT. Translation gives CASGQGAQNTEAFF.

The rearrangement uses TRBV5-1 and TRBJ2-7, with a weak D call TRBD1 (6 bases). This CDR3 contains 15 residues. CDR1 and CDR2 (germline): SGHRS, YFSETQ. Between the trimmed V and J ends, which lost 4 bases and 0 bases, there was a span of 14 bases. CDR3 protein: CASSQLQGTSYEQYF. CDR3 sequence (DNA): TGCGCCAGCAGCCAACTGCAGGGGACCTCCTACGAGCAGTACTTC. Combining the CDR3 with reference TRBV5-1 and TRBJ2-7 gives the whole variable domain KAGVTQTPRYLIKTRGQQVTLSCSPISGHRSVSWYQQTPGQGLQFLFEYFSETQRNKGNFPGRFSGRQFSNSRSEMNVSTLELGDSALYLCASSQLQGTSYEQYFGPGTRLTVT.

The rearrangement links TRBV2 to TRBJ1-6; D gene ambiguous. Germline CDR1 reads SNHLY; CDR2 reads FYNNEI. This CDR3 is 12 amino acids long. V lost 11 bases and J lost 10, with 15 bases in between. CDR3 protein: CAGSLVESPLHF. In nucleotides, the CDR3 is TGTGCCGGTTCCCTCGTGGAGTCACCCCTCCACTTT.

The V call is TRBV3-1 (or the pseudogene TRBV3-2), the J call TRBJ1-2; 7 bases line up with TRBD1. Trimming removed 1 base from V and 6 bases from J; junction bases left unmatched: 11. CDR3 length equals 16 residues. Germline assignment: CDR1 LGHDT and CDR2 YNNKEL (reference sequence). CDR3 region: CASSQGEEGGGNGYTF. CDR3 DNA sequence: TGTGCCAGCAGCCAAGGGGAGGAAGGGGGCGGAAATGGCTACACCTTC.

V is TRBV30 and J is TRBJ1-4, with TRBD1 matching 7 bases. Germline V lookup: CDR1 GTSNPN, CDR2 SVGIG (reference sequence). The junction had 5 bases not matched to a gene; V was cut back by 1 base and J by 3 bases. This CDR3 contains 15 residues. The CDR3 sequence: CAWSEGALANEKLFF. The CDR3 DNA is TGTGCCTGGAGTGAGGGGGCACTGGCTAATGAAAAACTGTTTTTT. Based on the CDR3 plus reference TRBV30 and TRBJ1-4, the full variable domain is SQTIHQWPATLVQPVGSPLSLECTVEGTSNPNLYWYRQAAGRGLQLLFYSVGIGQISSEVPQNLSASRPQDRQFILSSKKLLLSDSGFYLCAWSEGALANEKLFFGSGTQLSVL.

The V gene is TRBV6-2 or TRBV6-3, the J gene TRBJ2-3; 7 bases align to TRBD2. CDR1 MNHEY and CDR2 SVGEGT come from the germline V gene. The trim removed 6 bases at V and 6 bases at J, leaving 12 bases unmatched. There are 15 residues in the CDR3. CDR3 amino acids: CASSLLGGGWDTQYF. The CDR3 nucleotides read TGTGCCAGCAGCTTGCTGGGGGGGGGTTGGGATACGCAGTATTTT.

The chain joins TRBV3-1 (or the pseudogene TRBV3-2) to TRBJ2-7, with D hard to call. Trimming took 2 bases from V and 6 from J, leaving 8 bases between them. The CDR3 sequence is 12 residues long. The germline CDR1 and CDR2 sequences are LGHDT and YNNKEL (reference sequence). The CDR3 loop is CASSQTYLEQYF. CDR3 nucleotides: TGTGCCAGCAGCCAAACTTACCTCGAGCAGTACTTC.

The rearrangement links TRBV7-4 to TRBJ1-3; the D is unclear. Germline V gives CDR1 SGHVT, CDR2 SQSDAQ. Deletions cut 5 bases from V and 0 bases from J, with 23 bases between. The CDR3 is 19 amino acids. For the CDR3, the DNA is TGTGCCAGCAGCCTTTACCCCCACCAGCGTCGGTGCTCTGGAAACACCATATATTTT. It translates to CASSLYPHQRRCSGNTIYF.

The rearrangement links TRBV2 to TRBJ2-5; TRBD1 aligns across 8 bases. The junction had 7 bases not matched to a gene; V was cut back by 8 bases and J by 2 bases. The CDR3 consists of 14 residues. The germline V gene has CDR1 SNHLY and CDR2 FYNNEI. The CDR3 bases are TGTGCCAGCTCGTGGTGGGACAGGCAAGAGACCCAGTACTTC. This codes for CASSWWDRQETQYF.

The J gene is TRBJ1-2, the V gene TRBV9; possible D gene TRBD1, 6 bases. Germline V gives CDR1 SGDLS, CDR2 YYNGEE. V was clipped by 3 bases and J by 4 bases, with 16 bases between them. The CDR3 is 15 residues long. CDR3 bases: TGTGCCAGCAGCGCGGGACACTTAAACGTCTATGGCTACACCTTC. It encodes CASSAGHLNVYGYTF.

The J gene is TRBJ2-5, the V gene TRBV19; the match to TRBD1 covers 11 bases. The germline V gene has CDR1 LNHDA and CDR2 SQIVND (reference sequence). This CDR3 is 15 amino acids long. Trimming removed 5 bases from V and 2 bases from J; junction bases left unmatched: 4. The CDR3 loop reads CASSPWDRGQETQYF. CDR3 in DNA: TGTGCCAGTAGTCCCTGGGACAGGGGGCAAGAGACCCAGTACTTC.

V and J are TRBV15 and TRBJ2-1; 10 nucleotides match TRBD2. Trimming removed 1 base from V and 5 bases from J; junction bases left unmatched: 5. This CDR3 has 16 residues. Germline V gene sequence: CDR1 LNHNV, CDR2 YYDKDF (reference sequence). The CDR3 region has the DNA TGTGCCACCAGCAGAGCTAGCGGGGGAAGCAACAATGAGCAGTTCTTC. It translates to CATSRASGGSNNEQFF.

This clone was recorded only once. The J gene is TRBJ2-3, the V gene TRBV6-5, with D uncertain. The CDR3 spans 12 residues. Germline V gene lookup returns CDR1 MNHEY and CDR2 SVGAGI. Trimming cost V 7 bases and J 7 bases, with 12 bases left between them. The CDR3 region is CASTLTLNTQYF. The DNA of the CDR3 is TGTGCCAGCACTCTGACCCTTAATACGCAGTATTTT.

V gene TRBV5-1 combines with J gene TRBJ2-7; 9 nucleotides match TRBD1. V lost 2 bases and J lost 2; bases outside the gene matches: 2. The CDR3 has 14 amino acids. Germline values: CDR1 SGHRS, CDR2 YFSETQ. This CDR3 reads CASSLGTGPYEQYF. The CDR3 DNA is TGCGCCAGCAGCTTAGGGACAGGGCCCTACGAGCAGTACTTC.

The rearrangement links TRBV4-3 to TRBJ2-1; 11 positions match TRBD2. J lost 9 bases, V lost 0 bases, and 4 bases had no gene match. The germline CDR1 and CDR2 sequences are LGHNA and YSLEER. The CDR3 covers 15 residues. The CDR3 DNA reads TGCGCCAGCAGCCAAGATTTAGCGGGGGGGCTTGAGCAGTTCTTC. Translated, it gives CASSQDLAGGLEQFF.

This sequence joins TRBV18 and TRBJ1-1; possible D gene TRBD1, 6 bases. This CDR3 is built from 18 residues. From germline, CDR1 is KGHSH and CDR2 LQKENI. Trimming took off 1 base at V and 4 bases at J, with 22 bases between the two ends. In DNA form, the CDR3 reads TGTGCCAGCTCACCACGGGTTGCCTGGGAGGGGGGGATCACTGAAGCTTTCTTT. Translation gives CASSPRVAWEGGITEAFF.

The chain recombines TRBV7-8 with TRBJ2-1; the D gene is possibly TRBD2 (5 bases). V lost 4 bases and J lost 5, with 12 bases in between. In germline, CDR1 is SGHVS, CDR2 FQNEAQ. CDR3 length: 14 residues. The CDR3 nucleotides read TGTGCCAGCAGCTCATTAGTGGGAGACAATGAGCAGTTCTTC. It translates to CASSSLVGDNEQFF.

The CDR3 DNA is TGTGCCAGCAGCCAAGGACAGGGGTGTTCACCCCTCCACTTT. It codes for CASSQGQGCSPLHF. The chain uses TRBV3-1 (or the pseudogene TRBV3-2) and TRBJ1-6, with 8 bases lining up with TRBD1. The CDR3 spans 14 residues. Per the germline V gene, CDR1 is LGHDT and CDR2 is YNNKEL (reference sequence). The ends lost 1 base at V and 9 bases at J; junction bases unmatched: 2.

This clone was recorded once. The rearrangement joins TRBV5-1 to TRBJ1-2, with D unresolved. Trimming stripped 7 bases from V and 5 bases from J, with 12 bases between. Germline V gene data show CDR1 as SGHRS and CDR2 as YFSETQ. This CDR3 has 12 residues. CDR3 nucleotides: TGCGCCAGCCGGAGGGCATGGTATGGCTACACCTTC. This gives the protein CASRRAWYGYTF.

DNA of the CDR3: TGTGCCACCAGCATTAGCGGTGGGGAGACCCAGTACTTC. It yields the protein CATSISGGETQYF. This sequence joins TRBV15 and TRBJ2-5; tentatively, D is TRBD2 (6 bases). V lost 4 bases and J 5 bases, leaving 11 bases between the germline ends. Germline CDR1 is LNHNV and CDR2 is YYDKDF (reference sequence). The CDR3 extends over 13 amino acids.

The chain joins TRBV28 to TRBJ2-3, with TRBD1 identical over 9 bases. V lost 3 bases to trimming and J lost 5 bases; unmatched junction nucleotides: 6. This CDR3 comprises 15 residues. Germline values: CDR1 MDHEN, CDR2 SYDVKM. As DNA, the CDR3 is TGTGCCAGCAGTTTGGCACAGGGGGCAGGAGATACGCAGTATTTT. Amino acid sequence: CASSLAQGAGDTQYF. Variable domain in full (rest from reference TRBV28 and TRBJ2-3): DVKVTQSSRYLVKRTGEKVFLECVQDMDHENMFWYRQDPGLGLRLIYFSYDVKMKEKGDIPEGYSVSREKKERFSLILESASTNQTSMYLCASSLAQGAGDTQYFGPGTRLTVL.

The chain joins TRBV9 to TRBJ1-1, with 10 bases aligning to TRBD1. CDR3 size: 17 residues. V shed 0 bases, J shed 4 bases, and the junction held 9 bases outside the gene matches. Germline CDR1 reads SGDLS; CDR2 reads YYNGEE. The CDR3 DNA sequence: TGTGCCAGCAGCGTAGATGGCGGGGACAGGGGTGGCACTGAAGCTTTCTTT. Translation gives CASSVDGGDRGGTEAFF.

This chain joins TRBV7-6 and TRBJ2-5; tentative D call: TRBD2 (6 bases). There are 12 residues in the CDR3. V was shortened by 6 bases and J by 4 bases, with 9 bases between the two germline ends. Per the germline V gene, CDR1 is SGHVS and CDR2 is FNYEAQ. The CDR3 spells CASRGRGETQYF. In DNA form, the CDR3 reads TGTGCCAGCAGAGGGCGGGGAGAGACCCAGTACTTC.

This sequence joins TRBV7-2 and TRBJ1-2; D remains unclear. CDR3 length equals 13 residues. With 11 bases removed from V and 6 bases from J, the gap between germline ends came to 19 bases. Germline V lookup: CDR1 SGHTA, CDR2 FQGNSA. CDR3 nucleotides: TGTGCCGGCCGGCAAGACGATTCGCATGGCTACACCTTC. Translation gives CAGRQDDSHGYTF.

V is TRBV9 and J is TRBJ1-1; D uncertain. Trimming took 0 bases from V and 5 from J, leaving 14 bases between them. The CDR3 spans 15 residues. The germline gives CDR1 SGDLS, CDR2 YYNGEE. CDR3 region: CASSVDPADGTEAFF. The CDR3 coding sequence is TGTGCCAGCAGCGTAGACCCGGCCGACGGGACTGAAGCTTTCTTT.

V usage is TRBV5-6 and J usage is TRBJ2-1; 12 bases fit TRBD2. The CDR3 runs 17 residues. Germline CDR1 SGHDT, CDR2 YYEEEE. The trim removed 0 bases at V and 4 bases at J, leaving 5 bases unmatched. For the CDR3, the DNA is TGTGCCAGCAGCTTGGTCACTAGCGGGGGGTGGTACAATGAGCAGTTCTTC. Amino acid sequence: CASSLVTSGGWYNEQFF.

The V call is TRBV6-2 or TRBV6-3, the J call TRBJ2-1; D is perhaps TRBD1 (6 bases). Trimming cost V 4 bases and J 6 bases, with 13 bases left between them. Germline V lookup: CDR1 MNHEY, CDR2 SVGEGT. The length of the CDR3 is 14 residues. DNA for the CDR3: TGTGCCAGCAGTTGGGCAGGGGTTGGCAATGAGCAGTTCTTC. Its protein is CASSWAGVGNEQFF.

The chain employs TRBV9 and TRBJ2-1, with no clear D. The CDR3 length is 15 residues. V gave up 4 bases and J gave up 3 bases, with 14 bases separating them. Germline loops: CDR1 SGDLS, CDR2 YYNGEE. CDR3 protein: CASSPGRGYYNEQFF. For the CDR3, the DNA is TGTGCCAGCAGCCCTGGTCGTGGTTACTACAATGAGCAGTTCTTC.